This paragraph reports one T cell receptor (beta chain). What it binds is not known. Both 60 Vbeta primers and 13 Jbeta primers went into the PCR. Here immunoSEQ multiplex PCR was the method, and the copy in TCRdb shows in-frame clones only, minus some. The table shows 130,000 to 150,000 clones, with approximately 79% occurring only once. The data originate from a study of cytomegalovirus exposure and HLA in healthy donors. Study-level points and caveats: CMV serostatus was the only recorded immune exposure for donors. Another analysis was done later, and it associated roughly 15,000 TCR beta sequences with HLA alleles at 0.05 false discovery rate.

Germline loops: CDR1 SQVTM, CDR2 ANQGSEA. The CDR3 spans 15 residues. Losses at the gene ends were 6 bases for V and 3 bases for J; bases not matched to a gene: 7. The specimen was PBMCs. The J gene is TRBJ2-1, the V gene TRBV29-1; 11 bases are shared with TRBD2. This sequence was found in a woman aged 30 to 39 in good health and CMV-seronegative. DNA of the CDR3: TGCAGCGTCGTGCCGGGACTAGCGGTCTACAATGAGCAGTTCTTC. Residues: CSVVPGLAVYNEQFF.